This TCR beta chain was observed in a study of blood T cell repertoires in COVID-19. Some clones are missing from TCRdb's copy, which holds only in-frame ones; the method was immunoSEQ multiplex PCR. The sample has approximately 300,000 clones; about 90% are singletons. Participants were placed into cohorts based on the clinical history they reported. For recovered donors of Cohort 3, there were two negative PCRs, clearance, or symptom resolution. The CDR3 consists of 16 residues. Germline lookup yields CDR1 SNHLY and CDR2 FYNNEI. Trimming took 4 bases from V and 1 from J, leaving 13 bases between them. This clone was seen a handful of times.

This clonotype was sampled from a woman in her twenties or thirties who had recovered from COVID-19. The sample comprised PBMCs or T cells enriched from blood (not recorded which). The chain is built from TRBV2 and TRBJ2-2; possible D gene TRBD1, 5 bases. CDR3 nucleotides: TGTGCCAGCAGTGCAACAGGTTTGAGGAACACCGGGGAGCTGTTTTTT. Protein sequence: CASSATGLRNTGELFF.